The present T cell receptor beta chain was sequenced within a study of T cells in Graves' hyperthyroidism and ophthalmopathy. Whole-study findings and limits: Ophthalmopathy and stable hyperthyroidism were separated by a 13 V-J model. Among clonotypes expanded in thyroid above 0.001, most were also found in blood.

A patient was excluded if there was uncontrolled infection, other autoimmune disease, pregnancy or lactation. The TCR beta CDR3 regions underwent amplification using RNA transcripts as the source. The HTBI primer set drove a first-round RT-PCR of the TCR CDR3. TCRdb reprocessed the multiplex PCR reads with MiXCR, giving one entry per CDR3 protein. In the table there are around 300,000 distinct CDR3 sequences, around a fifth of which are singletons. As regards this clonotype: The antigen remains unidentified.

Germline V lookup: CDR1 LGHDT, CDR2 YNNKEL (reference sequence). Trimming shortened V by 3 bases and J by 7 bases, and 15 bases separated the two germline ends. This CDR3 is 14 amino acids long. The sequence was collected from a man aged 50 to 60 with Graves' ophthalmopathy. The sample comprised blood. The chain employs TRBV3-1 and TRBJ1-2, with D perhaps TRBD1 (6 bases). The CDR3 DNA reads as TGTGCCAGCAGCCAGGGCTGGGGGGCAGGTGGCTACACCTTC. Amino acid sequence: CASSQGWGAGGYTF.